A single sample is the source of the 6 T cell receptor beta chains below, sequenced in a study of shared clonotypes between healthy human individuals. Naive-designated CD8 cells lacked CD45RO, were positively enriched for CCR7, and omitted terminally differentiated effector memory CD45RA+ cells. Sequencing was performed with immunoSEQ multiplex PCR; in TCRdb, only in-frame clones are kept and a portion is missing. The table lists about 1,900,000 clones, about 95% of them singletons, with under 1.5% in the top ten. The source material was naive CD8+ T cells sorted from blood. The receptors originated from a young man in good health.

The chain links TRBV5-1 to TRBJ1-1; the D is unclear. Germline assignment: CDR1 SGHRS and CDR2 YFSETQ. Trimming pared 5 bases from V and 1 base from J, leaving 9 bases between. This CDR3 has 13 residues. CDR3 nucleotide sequence: TGCGCCAGCAGAGATAGACCGAACACTGAAGCTTTCTTT. Translation: CASRDRPNTEAFF. Full variable domain (missing parts from reference TRBV5-1 and TRBJ1-1): KAGVTQTPRYLIKTRGQQVTLSCSPISGHRSVSWYQQTPGQGLQFLFEYFSETQRNKGNFPGRFSGRQFSNSRSEMNVSTLELGDSALYLCASRDRPNTEAFFGQGTRLTVV.

The chain carries TRBV28 and TRBJ1-2, with D hard to call. This CDR3 region has 12 residues. Germline values: CDR1 MDHEN, CDR2 SYDVKM. The germline V and J ends were trimmed by 4 bases and 4 bases, with 7 bases remaining between them. In nucleotides, the CDR3 is TGTGCCAGCAGTTACGGGAGCTATGGCTACACCTTC. It is translated as CASSYGSYGYTF.

For this clone: Other nucleotide sequences from this sample produce the same CDR3. The chain carries TRBV7-9 and TRBJ2-7; D is unclear. The CDR3 sequence is 14 residues long. The ends were cut back, 1 base at V and 1 base at J, with 8 bases in the middle. Germline CDR1 reads SEHNR; CDR2 reads FQNEAQ (reference sequence). CDR3: CASSLGTGSYEQYF. CDR3 bases: TGTGCCAGCAGCTTAGGGACCGGTTCCTACGAGCAGTACTTC.

The V call is TRBV4-3, the J call TRBJ2-1; D possibly corresponds to TRBD1 (6 bases). V dropped 0 bases and J dropped 3 bases, with 15 bases sitting between them. The CDR3 consists of 17 residues. From germline, CDR1 is LGHNA and CDR2 YSLEER. CDR3 in amino acids: CASSQDLDRRGYNEQFF. DNA for the CDR3: TGCGCCAGCAGCCAAGACCTCGACAGGAGAGGCTACAATGAGCAGTTCTTC.

V usage is TRBV19 and J usage is TRBJ1-1; TRBD1 matches at 9 bases. J lost 3 bases, V lost 6 bases, and 5 bases had no gene match. Germline CDR1 is LNHDA and CDR2 is SQIVND (reference sequence). The CDR3 has 14 residues. The DNA of the CDR3 is TGTGCCAGTAGCAACAGGGGGCTCGACACTGAAGCTTTCTTT. Its translation: CASSNRGLDTEAFF.

This rearrangement joins TRBV5-6 to TRBJ2-1, with a possible D match to TRBD1 (5 bases). Trimming stripped 4 bases from V and 3 bases from J, with 8 bases between. The germline gives CDR1 SGHDT, CDR2 YYEEEE. The CDR3 has 13 amino acids. CDR3 nucleotide sequence: TGTGCCAGCAGCCTCAGGGACTACAATGAGCAGTTCTTC. It specifies CASSLRDYNEQFF.